This record covers a single T cell receptor (beta chain). No antigen is known for it. One entry per CDR3 protein results from TCRdb running MiXCR on the 5' RACE reads. Of about 61,000 distinct CDR3 sequences detected, 10% to 12% appear once; the ten largest clones hold 1.5% to 2%. The data derive from a study of early T cells in non-severe SARS-CoV-2 infection. Background on the study: Sequencing targeted bulk RNA from unsorted whole blood, leaving chains unpaired. The study, taken as a whole, reports: Database matching using VDJdb favored anti-spike CD8 responses, with private and CD4 specificities left missing.

Trimming at V came to 6 bases and at J to 0 bases, leaving 6 bases not matched to a gene. The germline V gene encodes CDR1 LGHDT and CDR2 YNNKEL (reference sequence). This CDR3 is 16 amino acids long. The sample consisted of whole blood. The V call is TRBV3-1, the J call TRBJ2-1, with 9 bases identical to TRBD2. The sequence was obtained from an adult who was a healthcare worker with PCR-confirmed SARS-CoV-2 infection or an uninfected control (not recorded which). The DNA for the CDR3 is TGTGCCAGCAGACCCAGACTAGCGGACTCCTACAATGAGCAGTTCTTC. Translating gives CASRPRLADSYNEQFF.